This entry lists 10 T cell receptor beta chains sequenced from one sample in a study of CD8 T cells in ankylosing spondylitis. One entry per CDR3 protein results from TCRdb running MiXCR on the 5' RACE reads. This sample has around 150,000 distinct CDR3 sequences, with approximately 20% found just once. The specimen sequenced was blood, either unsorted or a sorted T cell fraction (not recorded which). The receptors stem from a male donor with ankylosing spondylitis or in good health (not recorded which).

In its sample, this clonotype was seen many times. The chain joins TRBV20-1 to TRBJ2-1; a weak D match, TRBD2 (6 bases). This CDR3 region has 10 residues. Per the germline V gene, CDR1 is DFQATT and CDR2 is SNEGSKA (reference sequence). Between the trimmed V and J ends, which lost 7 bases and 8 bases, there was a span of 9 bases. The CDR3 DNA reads TGCAGTGGGGACTGCTATGAGCAGTTCTTC. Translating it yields CSGDCYEQFF.

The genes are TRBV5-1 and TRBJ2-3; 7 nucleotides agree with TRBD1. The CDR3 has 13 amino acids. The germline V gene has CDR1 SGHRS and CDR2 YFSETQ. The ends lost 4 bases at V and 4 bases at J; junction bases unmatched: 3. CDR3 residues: CASSGDSADTQYF. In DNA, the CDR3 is TGCGCCAGCAGCGGGGACAGCGCAGATACGCAGTATTTT.

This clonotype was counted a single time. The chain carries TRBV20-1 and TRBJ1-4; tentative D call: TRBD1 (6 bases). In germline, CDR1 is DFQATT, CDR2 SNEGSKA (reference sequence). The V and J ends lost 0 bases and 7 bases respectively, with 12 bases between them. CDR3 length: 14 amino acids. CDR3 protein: CSAREVRGGEKLFF. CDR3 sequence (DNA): TGCAGTGCTAGAGAAGTCAGGGGAGGTGAAAAACTGTTTTTT.

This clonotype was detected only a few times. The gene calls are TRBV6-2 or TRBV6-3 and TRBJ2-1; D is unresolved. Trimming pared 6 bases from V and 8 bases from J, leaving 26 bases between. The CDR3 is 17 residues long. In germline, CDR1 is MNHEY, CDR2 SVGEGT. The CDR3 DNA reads TGTGCCAGCAGGGCTAGACTGGTCCTTTCGGAACGGGATGAGCAGTTCTTC. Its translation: CASRARLVLSERDEQFF.

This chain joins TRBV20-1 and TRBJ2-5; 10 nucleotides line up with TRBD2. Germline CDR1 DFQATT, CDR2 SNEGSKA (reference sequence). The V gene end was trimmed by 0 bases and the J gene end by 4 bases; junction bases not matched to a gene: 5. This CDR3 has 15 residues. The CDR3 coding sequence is TGCAGTGCTAGAGATTCAAGCGGGAGGGTAGAGACCCAGTACTTC. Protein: CSARDSSGRVETQYF.

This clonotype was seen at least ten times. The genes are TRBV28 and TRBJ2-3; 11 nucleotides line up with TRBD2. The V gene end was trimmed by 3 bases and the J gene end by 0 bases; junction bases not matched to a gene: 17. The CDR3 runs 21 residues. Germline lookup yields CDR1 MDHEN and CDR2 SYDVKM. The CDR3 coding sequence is TGTGCCAGCAGTTTGCCACTTGGACTAGCGGGCGCTCCGGGGAGCACAGATACGCAGTATTTT. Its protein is CASSLPLGLAGAPGSTDTQYF.

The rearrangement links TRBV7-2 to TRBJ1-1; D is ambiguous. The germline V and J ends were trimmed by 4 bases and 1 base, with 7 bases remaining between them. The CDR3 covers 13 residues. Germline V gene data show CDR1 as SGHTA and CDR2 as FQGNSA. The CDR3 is CASSSQQNTEAFF. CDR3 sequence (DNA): TGTGCCAGCAGCTCTCAGCAGAACACTGAAGCTTTCTTT.

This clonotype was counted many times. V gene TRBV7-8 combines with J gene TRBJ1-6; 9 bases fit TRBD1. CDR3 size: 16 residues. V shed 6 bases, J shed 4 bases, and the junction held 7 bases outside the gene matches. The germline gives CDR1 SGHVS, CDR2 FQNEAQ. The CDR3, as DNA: TGTGCCAGCAGGAGTGACAGGGGGTCATATAATTCACCCCTCCACTTT. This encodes CASRSDRGSYNSPLHF.

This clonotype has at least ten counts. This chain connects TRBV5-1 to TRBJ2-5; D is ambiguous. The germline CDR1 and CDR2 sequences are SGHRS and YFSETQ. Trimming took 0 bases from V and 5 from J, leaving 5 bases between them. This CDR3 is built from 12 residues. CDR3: CASSLASETQYF. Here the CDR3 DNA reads TGCGCCAGCAGCTTGGCATCTGAGACCCAGTACTTC.

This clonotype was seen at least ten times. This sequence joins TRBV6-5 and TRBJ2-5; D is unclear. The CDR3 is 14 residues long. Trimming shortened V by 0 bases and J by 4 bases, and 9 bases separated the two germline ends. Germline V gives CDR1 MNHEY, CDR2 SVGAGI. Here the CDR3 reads CASSYSAGRETQYF. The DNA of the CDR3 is TGTGCCAGCAGTTACTCGGCAGGTAGAGAGACCCAGTACTTC.